This T cell receptor (beta chain) came from a study of molecular identifiers for immune sequencing clone quantification. Background on the study: RNA, taken in replicates from about 20,000 or 100,000 naive CD8 cells, was split five ways, with four sequenced. Findings and limits, study-wide: Clones with over 20 RNA copies captured over 98% of effector molecules but under 1% of naive ones.

A CD8+CD4-CCR7+CD45RA+ gate was used to sort naive CD8 T cells. By share of the sample, this clonotype is medium-sized. Antigen: not known. TCRdb re-derived calls from the PCR reads in MiXCR, one entry per CDR3 protein. The repertoire consists of 12,000 or so distinct CDR3 sequences, with 15% to 20% occurring once and the leading ten covering approximately 1.4%. Per germline, CDR1 MNHEY and CDR2 SVGEGT. V lost 5 bases and J 0 bases, leaving 14 bases between the germline ends. This CDR3 is 17 amino acids long. This TCR came from a human donor in good health. Some libraries in this study had Jurkat cell RNA spiked in. Sequencing input: naive CD8+ T cells from blood, with Jurkat cell RNA spiked in. Subset meaning: FACS-sorted CD8+CD4-CCR7+CD45RA+ naive T cells. V usage is TRBV6-2 or TRBV6-3 and J usage is TRBJ2-6; D not resolved. CDR3 region: CASSNPSRISGANVLTF. The CDR3 DNA follows: TGTGCCAGCAGTAACCCGTCCCGCATCTCTGGGGCCAACGTCCTGACTTTC.